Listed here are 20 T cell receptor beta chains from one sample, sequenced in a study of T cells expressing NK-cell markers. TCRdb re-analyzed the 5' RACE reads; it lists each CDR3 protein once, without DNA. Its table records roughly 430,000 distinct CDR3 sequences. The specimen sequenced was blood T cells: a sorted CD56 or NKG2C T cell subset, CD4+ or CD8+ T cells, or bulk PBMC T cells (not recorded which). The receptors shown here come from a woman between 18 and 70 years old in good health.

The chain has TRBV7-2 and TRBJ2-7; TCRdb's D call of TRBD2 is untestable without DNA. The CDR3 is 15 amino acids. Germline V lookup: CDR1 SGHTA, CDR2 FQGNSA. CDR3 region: CASSQFSGSGYEQYF.

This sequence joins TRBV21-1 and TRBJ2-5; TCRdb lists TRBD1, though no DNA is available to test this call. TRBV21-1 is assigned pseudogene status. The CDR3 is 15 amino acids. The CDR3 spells CASVRVAGSQETQYF.

CDR3 amino acids: CASRTGSGINTGELFF. The rearrangement joins TRBV4-3 to TRBJ2-2; TCRdb designates TRBD1, a call that cannot be tested without DNA. In germline, CDR1 is LGHNA, CDR2 YSLEER. The CDR3 runs to 16 residues.

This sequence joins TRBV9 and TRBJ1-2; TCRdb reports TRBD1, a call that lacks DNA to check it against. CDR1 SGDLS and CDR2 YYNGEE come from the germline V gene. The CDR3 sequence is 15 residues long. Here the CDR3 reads CASRSPGQGGYGYTF.

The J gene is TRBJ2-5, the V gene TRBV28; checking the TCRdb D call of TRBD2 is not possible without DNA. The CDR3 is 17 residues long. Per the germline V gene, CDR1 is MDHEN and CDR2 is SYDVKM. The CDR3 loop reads CASSPGTSGRVRETQYF.

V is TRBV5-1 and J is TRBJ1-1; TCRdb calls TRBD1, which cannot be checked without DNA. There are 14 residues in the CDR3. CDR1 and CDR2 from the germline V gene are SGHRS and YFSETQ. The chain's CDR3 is CASSPRTGDTEAFF.

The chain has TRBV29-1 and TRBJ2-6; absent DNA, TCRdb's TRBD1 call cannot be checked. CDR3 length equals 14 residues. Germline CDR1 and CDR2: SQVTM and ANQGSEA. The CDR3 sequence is CIPRGGAGANVLTF. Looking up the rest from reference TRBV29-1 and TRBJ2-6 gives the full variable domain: SAVISQKPSRDICQRGTSLTIQCQVDSQVTMMFWYRQQPGQSLTLIATANQGSEATYESGFVIDKFPISRPNLTFSTLTVSNMSPEDSSIYLCIPRGGAGANVLTFGAGSRLTVL.

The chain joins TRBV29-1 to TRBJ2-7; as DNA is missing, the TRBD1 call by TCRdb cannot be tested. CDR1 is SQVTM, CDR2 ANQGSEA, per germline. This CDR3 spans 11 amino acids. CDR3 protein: CSVSLSLEQYF.

The CDR3 loop reads CASSAGRNTIYF. The rearrangement joins TRBV9 to TRBJ1-3. Germline V gives CDR1 SGDLS, CDR2 YYNGEE. The CDR3 covers 12 residues.

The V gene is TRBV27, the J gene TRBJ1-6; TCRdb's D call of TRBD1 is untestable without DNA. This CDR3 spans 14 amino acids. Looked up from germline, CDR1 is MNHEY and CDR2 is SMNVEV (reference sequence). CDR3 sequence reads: CASSIGTENSPLHF.

The CDR3 here is CASRVAGGSNEQFF. The chain carries TRBV27 and TRBJ2-1; TCRdb's D gene call, TRBD2, goes unchecked for lack of DNA. The CDR3 loop spans 14 amino acids. In germline, CDR1 is MNHEY, CDR2 SMNVEV (reference sequence).

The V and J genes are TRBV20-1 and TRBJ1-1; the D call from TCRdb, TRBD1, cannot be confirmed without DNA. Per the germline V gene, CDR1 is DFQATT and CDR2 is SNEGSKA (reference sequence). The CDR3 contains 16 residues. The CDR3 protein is CSARDRGATMNTEAYF.

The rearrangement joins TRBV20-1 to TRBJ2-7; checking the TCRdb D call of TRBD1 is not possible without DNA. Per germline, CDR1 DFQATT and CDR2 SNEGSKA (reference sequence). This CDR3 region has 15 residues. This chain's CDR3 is CSASPPGQGYYEQYF.

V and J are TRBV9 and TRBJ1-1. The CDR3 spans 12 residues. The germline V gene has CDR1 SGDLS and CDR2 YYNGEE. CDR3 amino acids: CASSAGRAEAFF.

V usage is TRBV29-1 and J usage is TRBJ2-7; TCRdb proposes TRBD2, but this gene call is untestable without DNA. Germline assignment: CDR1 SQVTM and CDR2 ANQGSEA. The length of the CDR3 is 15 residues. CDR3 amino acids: CSVELGLAGSYEQYF.

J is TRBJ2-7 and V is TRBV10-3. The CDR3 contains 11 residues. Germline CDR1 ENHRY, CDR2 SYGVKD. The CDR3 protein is CAISQDHEQYF.

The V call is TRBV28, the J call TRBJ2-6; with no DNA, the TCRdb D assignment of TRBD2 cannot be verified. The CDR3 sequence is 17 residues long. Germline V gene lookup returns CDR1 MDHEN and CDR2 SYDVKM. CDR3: CASRGEGLARGANVLTF.

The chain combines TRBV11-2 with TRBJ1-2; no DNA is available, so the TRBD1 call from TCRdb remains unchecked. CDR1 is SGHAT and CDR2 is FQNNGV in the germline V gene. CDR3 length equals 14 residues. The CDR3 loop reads CASSLGARVEGYTF.

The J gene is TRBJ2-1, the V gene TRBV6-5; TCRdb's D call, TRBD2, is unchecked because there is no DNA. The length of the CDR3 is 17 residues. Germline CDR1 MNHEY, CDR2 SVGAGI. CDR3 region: CASSYSRVASGYNEQFF.

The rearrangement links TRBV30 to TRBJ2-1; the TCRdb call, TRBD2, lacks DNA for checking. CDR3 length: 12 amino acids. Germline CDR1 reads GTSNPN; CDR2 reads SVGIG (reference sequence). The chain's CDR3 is CAVEGARDEQFF.